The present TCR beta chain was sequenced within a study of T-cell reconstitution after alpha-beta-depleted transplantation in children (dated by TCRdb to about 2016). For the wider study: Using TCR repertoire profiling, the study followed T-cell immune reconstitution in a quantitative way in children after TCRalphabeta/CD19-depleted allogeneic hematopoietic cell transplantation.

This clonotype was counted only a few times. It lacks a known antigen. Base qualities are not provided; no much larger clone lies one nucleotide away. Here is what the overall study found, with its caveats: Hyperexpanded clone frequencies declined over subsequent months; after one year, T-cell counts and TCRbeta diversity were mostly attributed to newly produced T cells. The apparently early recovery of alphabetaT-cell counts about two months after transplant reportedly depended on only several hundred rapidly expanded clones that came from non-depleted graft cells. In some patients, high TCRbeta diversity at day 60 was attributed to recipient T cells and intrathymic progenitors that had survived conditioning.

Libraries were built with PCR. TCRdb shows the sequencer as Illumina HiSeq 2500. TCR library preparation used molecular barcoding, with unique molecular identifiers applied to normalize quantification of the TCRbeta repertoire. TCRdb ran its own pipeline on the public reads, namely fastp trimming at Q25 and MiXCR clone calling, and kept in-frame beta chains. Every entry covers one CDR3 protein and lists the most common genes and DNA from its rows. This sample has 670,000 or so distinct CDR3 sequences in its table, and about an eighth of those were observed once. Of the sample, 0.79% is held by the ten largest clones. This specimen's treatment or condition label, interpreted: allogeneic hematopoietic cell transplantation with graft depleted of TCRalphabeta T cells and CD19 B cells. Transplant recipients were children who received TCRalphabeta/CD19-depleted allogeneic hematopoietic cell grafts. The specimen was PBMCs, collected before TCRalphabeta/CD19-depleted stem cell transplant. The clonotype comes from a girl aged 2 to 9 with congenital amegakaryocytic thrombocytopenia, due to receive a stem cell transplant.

The sequence in DNA is TGTGCCAGCAGCTCAGTAGGGGGACTTACTAGCACAGATACGCAGTATTTT. The translation is CASSSVGGLTSTDTQYF. This receptor chain uses TRBV7-9 and TRBJ2-3; the D call could be TRBD1 or TRBD2, with each sharing 6 bases. V is clipped by 4 bases and J by 0 bases, and the sequence between their germline boundaries is 17 bases long. The CDR3 holds 17 amino acids from the cysteine to the phenylalanine. Only CDR3 DNA remains: 51 bases, in frame from the first base. CDR1 SEHNR and CDR2 FQNEAQ are derived from the germline V gene (reference sequence).